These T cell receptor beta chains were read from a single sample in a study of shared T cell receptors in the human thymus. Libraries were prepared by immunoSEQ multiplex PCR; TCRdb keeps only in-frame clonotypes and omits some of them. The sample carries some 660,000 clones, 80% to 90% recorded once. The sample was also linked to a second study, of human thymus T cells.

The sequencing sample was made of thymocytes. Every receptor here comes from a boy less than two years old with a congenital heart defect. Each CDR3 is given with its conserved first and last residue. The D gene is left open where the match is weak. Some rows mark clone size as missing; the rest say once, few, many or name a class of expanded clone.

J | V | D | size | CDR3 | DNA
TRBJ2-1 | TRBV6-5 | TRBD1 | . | CASSYNWDRAHHEQFF | TGTGCCAGCAGTTACAATTGGGACAGGGCTCACCATGAGCAGTTCTTC
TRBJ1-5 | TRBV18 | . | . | CASSKGSYGNQPQHF | TGTGCCAGCTCAAAAGGGAGTTATGGCAATCAGCCCCAGCATTTT
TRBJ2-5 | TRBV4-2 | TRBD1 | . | CASSRTPDRGPRQVTQETQYF | TGTGCCAGCAGCCGAACCCCGGACAGGGGTCCGCGTCAGGTAACACAAGAGACCCAGTACTTC
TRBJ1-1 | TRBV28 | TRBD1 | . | CATGQGKLKGAFF | TGTGCCACCGGACAGGGGAAACTAAAGGGGGCTTTCTTT
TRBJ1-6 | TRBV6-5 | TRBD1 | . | CASSLDRGYNSPLHF | TGTGCCAGCAGTTTGGACAGGGGTTATAATTCACCCCTCCACTTT
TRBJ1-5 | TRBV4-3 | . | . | CASSQDRTTYSNQPQHF | TGCGCCAGCAGCCAAGATCGGACAACATATAGCAATCAGCCCCAGCATTTT
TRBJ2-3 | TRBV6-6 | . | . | CATTTSRSTDTQYF | TGTGCCACCACAACTAGTCGGAGCACAGATACGCAGTATTTT
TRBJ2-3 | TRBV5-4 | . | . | CASSPRPLGSDTQYF | TGTGCCAGCAGCCCCCGGCCGCTAGGTTCAGATACGCAGTATTTT
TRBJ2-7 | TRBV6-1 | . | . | CASSPHRVPYYEQYF | TGTGCCAGCAGTCCACACAGGGTCCCCTATTACGAGCAGTACTTC
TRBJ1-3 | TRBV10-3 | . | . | CAISELQASGNTIYF | TGTGCCATCAGTGAACTACAGGCATCTGGAAACACCATATATTTT
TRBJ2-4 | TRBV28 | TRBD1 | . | CASSLGQGGSKNIQYF | TGTGCCAGCAGTTTAGGACAGGGGGGATCCAAAAACATTCAGTACTTC
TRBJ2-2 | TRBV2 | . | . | CASSEDRKGSGELFF | TGTGCCAGCAGTGAAGACAGGAAGGGGTCCGGGGAGCTGTTTTTT
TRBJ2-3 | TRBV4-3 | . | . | CASSLRRDLSPSSSQYF | TGCGCCAGCAGCTTGCGCCGGGACTTATCCCCCTCTTCGTCGCAGTATTTT
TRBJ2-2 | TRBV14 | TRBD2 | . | CASSQGGPSGRVRSGELFF | TGTGCCAGCAGCCAAGGGGGTCCTAGCGGGAGAGTGAGGAGCGGGGAGCTGTTTTTT
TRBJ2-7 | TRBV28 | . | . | CASSLRFEQYF | TGTGCCAGCAGTTTACGGTTTGAGCAGTACTTC
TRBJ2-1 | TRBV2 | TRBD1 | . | CAIPTGHNEQFF | TGTGCCATTCCGACAGGGCACAATGAGCAGTTCTTC
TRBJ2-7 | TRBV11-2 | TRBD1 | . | CASSLVGSRDRGRTREQYF | TGTGCCAGCAGCTTAGTGGGGTCCCGGGACAGGGGGCGCACACGCGAGCAGTACTTC
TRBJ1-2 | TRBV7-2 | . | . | CASSSPGRYGYTF | TGTGCCAGCAGTTCCCCGGGGAGGTATGGCTACACCTTC
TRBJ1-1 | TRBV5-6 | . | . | CASSSSPGGNTEAFF | TGTGCCAGCAGCTCCTCCCCGGGAGGGAACACTGAAGCTTTCTTT
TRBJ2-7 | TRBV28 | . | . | CASSFLDEQYF | TGTGCCAGCAGTTTTCTCGACGAGCAGTACTTC
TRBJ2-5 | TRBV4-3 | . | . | CASSQGADSPSLQETQYF | TGCGCCAGCAGCCAAGGTGCGGACTCCCCCAGCCTCCAAGAGACCCAGTACTTC
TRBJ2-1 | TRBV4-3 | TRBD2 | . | CASSPRRGEAGGTEQFF | TGCGCCAGCAGCCCAAGGAGAGGTGAGGCGGGAGGGACTGAGCAGTTCTTC
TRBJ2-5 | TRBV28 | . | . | CASSLRGKETQYF | TGTGCCAGCAGTTTGCGGGGCAAAGAGACCCAGTACTTC
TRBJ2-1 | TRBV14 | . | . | CASSQVILPGHLLHEQFF | TGTGCCAGCAGCCAAGTTATCTTACCGGGACATTTACTTCATGAGCAGTTCTTC
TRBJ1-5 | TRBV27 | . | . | CASSSRFDSNQPQHF | TGTGCCAGCAGTTCTAGGTTCGATAGCAATCAGCCCCAGCATTTT
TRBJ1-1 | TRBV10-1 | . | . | CASSGGETEAFF | TGCGCCAGCAGCGGGGGTGAGACTGAAGCTTTCTTT
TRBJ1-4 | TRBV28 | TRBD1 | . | CASSDRESNEKLFF | TGTGCCAGCAGTGACAGGGAGAGCAATGAAAAACTGTTTTTT
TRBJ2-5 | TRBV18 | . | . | CASSHTGYQETQYF | TGTGCCAGCTCACATACAGGGTACCAAGAGACCCAGTACTTC
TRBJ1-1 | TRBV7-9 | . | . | CASSQDYQNTEAFF | TGTGCCAGCAGCCAAGACTACCAGAACACTGAAGCTTTCTTT
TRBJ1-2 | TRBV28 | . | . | CASSPGYGYTF | TGTGCCAGCAGTCCGGGCTATGGCTACACCTTC
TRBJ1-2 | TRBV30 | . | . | CAWSVEGDYGYTF | TGTGCCTGGAGTGTAGAGGGGGACTATGGCTACACCTTC
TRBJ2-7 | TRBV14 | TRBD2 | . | CASSQATSGSPYEQYF | TGTGCCAGCAGCCAAGCAACTAGCGGGAGCCCCTACGAGCAGTACTTC
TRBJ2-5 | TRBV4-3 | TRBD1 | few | CASSQDLGQSPEETQYF | TGCGCCAGCAGCCAAGATCTGGGACAGTCCCCGGAAGAGACCCAGTACTTC
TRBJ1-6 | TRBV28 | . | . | CASSLSLAGNSPLHF | TGTGCCAGCAGTTTGTCTCTAGCGGGGAATTCACCCCTCCACTTT
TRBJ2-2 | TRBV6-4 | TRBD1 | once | CASRTTGGSGGELFF | TGTGCCAGCCGGACTACAGGGGGCTCGGGCGGGGAGCTGTTTTTT
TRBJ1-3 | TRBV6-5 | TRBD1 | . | CASSRTGSGNTIYF | TGTGCCAGCAGTAGGACAGGGTCTGGAAACACCATATATTTT
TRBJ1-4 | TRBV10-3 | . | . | CAIRGDKYTTNEKLFF | TGTGCCATCAGGGGGGACAAGTACACAACTAATGAAAAACTGTTTTTT
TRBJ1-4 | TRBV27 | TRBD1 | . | CASSLRGQAGWDEKLFF | TGTGCCAGCAGTTTGCGGGGACAGGCCGGTTGGGATGAAAAACTGTTTTTT
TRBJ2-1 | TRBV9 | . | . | CASSSSRYNEQFF | TGTGCCAGCAGCTCAAGTCGGTACAATGAGCAGTTCTTC
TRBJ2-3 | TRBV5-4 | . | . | CASSLGSGGPTDTQYF | TGTGCCAGCAGCTTGGGATCGGGCGGGCCCACAGATACGCAGTATTTT